These 12 T cell receptor beta chains were all obtained from the same sample, sequenced in a study of T-cell memory formation after mild COVID-19. TCRdb re-derived calls from the 5' RACE reads in MiXCR, one entry per CDR3 protein. The repertoire holds around 47,000 distinct CDR3 sequences, with 8% to 10% as singletons. Material for sequencing was PBMCs or a T cell subset sorted from them (not recorded which). The receptors shown here come from an adult woman who had mild COVID-19 (a few samples of this study predate the infection). Cell type and time point are not known.

The rearrangement joins TRBV6-2 or TRBV6-3 to TRBJ2-5, with 7 bases that match TRBD2. The CDR3 has 13 amino acids. With V trimmed by 5 bases and J by 4 bases, 4 bases remained unmatched. Germline CDR1 and CDR2: MNHEY and SVGEGT. Here the CDR3 reads CASSTSVPETQYF. Here the CDR3 DNA reads TGTGCCAGCAGTACTAGCGTCCCAGAGACCCAGTACTTC.

This clonotype is termed medium-sized. The J gene is TRBJ2-1, the V gene TRBV7-9, with TRBD1 matching over 10 bases. Germline-derived CDR1 and CDR2 are SEHNR and FQNEAQ (reference sequence). CDR3 length: 14 amino acids. The ends lost 5 bases at V and 6 bases at J; junction bases unmatched: 4. As DNA, the CDR3 is TGTGCCAGCAGCCCATGGACAGGGGGCAATGAGCAGTTCTTC. It encodes CASSPWTGGNEQFF.

The chain employs TRBV2 and TRBJ2-2, with 7 bases that match TRBD1. The CDR3 is 15 amino acids. In germline, CDR1 is SNHLY, CDR2 FYNNEI. V shed 1 base, J shed 5 bases, and the junction held 4 bases outside the gene matches. The CDR3 spells CASSEEGQWTGELFF. The CDR3 nucleotides are TGTGCCAGCAGTGAAGAGGGACAGTGGACCGGGGAGCTGTTTTTT.

The V and J genes are TRBV30 and TRBJ2-2; D perhaps matches TRBD1 (5 bases). Germline CDR1 and CDR2: GTSNPN and SVGIG (reference sequence). The CDR3 is made up of 14 amino acids. V was shortened by 3 bases and J by 5 bases, with 13 bases between the two germline ends. The CDR3 sequence is CAWRASRVTGELFF. The CDR3 nucleotides read TGTGCCTGGAGGGCCTCCAGGGTGACCGGGGAGCTGTTTTTT.

This clonotype was seen many times. It is unclear where the CDR3 begins or ends on the DNA, so no DNA is shown, and the CDR3 is as TCRdb lists it. This chain connects TRBV6-2 or TRBV6-3 to TRBJ2-7; the listed D gene, TRBD1, was not tested against the DNA. With termini counted, the CDR3 has 13 amino acids. Germline values: CDR1 MNHEY, CDR2 SVGEGT. CDR3 loop: CASSFGAGIEQYF.

The chain employs TRBV2 and TRBJ2-3, with D possibly matching TRBD2 (6 bases). The ends were cut back, 1 base at V and 3 bases at J, with 11 bases in the middle. The CDR3 totals 15 residues. Germline CDR1 and CDR2: SNHLY and FYNNEI. CDR3 DNA sequence: TGTGCCAGCAGTGAAGAGGGACTCGGGACAGATACGCAGTATTTT. Residues: CASSEEGLGTDTQYF. The full variable domain, rest sourced from reference TRBV2 and TRBJ2-3, is EPEVTQTPSHQVTQMGQEVILRCVPISNHLYFYWYRQILGQKVEFLVSFYNNEISEKSEIFDDQFSVERPDGSNFTLKIRSTKLEDSAMYFCASSEEGLGTDTQYFGPGTRLTVL.

This clonotype was seen only a few times. This sequence joins TRBV11-2 and TRBJ2-5; no clear D gene. V lost 5 bases and J 5 bases, leaving 9 bases between the germline ends. Germline V gene sequence: CDR1 SGHAT, CDR2 FQNNGV. The CDR3 spans 12 residues. CDR3 coding DNA: TGTGCCAGCAGCCGATCAGGCGAGACCCAGTACTTC. This codes for CASSRSGETQYF.

The chain combines TRBV3-1 with TRBJ2-7, with 14 bases matching TRBD2. J lost 7 bases, V lost 5 bases, and 4 bases had no gene match. Germline V CDR1 and CDR2: LGHDT, YNNKEL (reference sequence). This CDR3 contains 14 residues. The CDR3 spells CASSGTSGGGEQYF. CDR3 nucleotide sequence: TGTGCCAGCAGCGGGACTAGCGGGGGTGGGGAGCAGTACTTC.

There are a few counts of this clonotype. The genes are TRBV12-3 or TRBV12-4 and TRBJ2-3, with D perhaps assigned TRBD1 or TRBD2 (6 bases each). This CDR3 contains 15 residues. Trimming stripped 8 bases from V and 6 bases from J, with 21 bases between. CDR3 DNA: TGTGCCAGCCGGGGGCTGGGGGTAAAAGGTGATACGCAGTATTTT. Its translation is CASRGLGVKGDTQYF.

This clonotype was observed a few times. The CDR3 region is CASSSLASGGPTYQETQYF. Here the CDR3 DNA reads TGTGCCAGCAGCTCACTAGCTAGCGGGGGGCCGACGTACCAAGAGACCCAGTACTTC. This chain uses TRBV11-1 with TRBJ2-5, with 11 bases matching TRBD2. The CDR3 consists of 19 residues. Per the germline V gene, CDR1 is SGHAT and CDR2 is FQDESV (reference sequence). Trimming at V came to 4 bases and at J to 0 bases, leaving 13 bases not matched to a gene.

The table lists this clonotype with a few counts. The genes are TRBV6-6 and TRBJ1-5, with no clear D. The germline V gene has CDR1 MNHNY and CDR2 SVGAGI (reference sequence). Between the trimmed V and J ends, which lost 5 bases and 2 bases, there was a span of 10 bases. The CDR3 runs to 14 residues. The CDR3 DNA follows: TGTGCCAGCAGTCCGAAAAATCGCAATCAGCCCCAGCATTTT. Encoded protein: CASSPKNRNQPQHF.

The genes are TRBV24-1 and TRBJ2-1; unclear D gene. The CDR3 is made up of 14 amino acids. Trimming took 3 bases from V and 7 from J, leaving 12 bases between them. The germline gives CDR1 KGHDR, CDR2 SFDVKD. CDR3 region: CATSDKAPRNEQFF. Here the CDR3 DNA reads TGTGCCACCAGTGATAAGGCCCCAAGGAATGAGCAGTTCTTC.